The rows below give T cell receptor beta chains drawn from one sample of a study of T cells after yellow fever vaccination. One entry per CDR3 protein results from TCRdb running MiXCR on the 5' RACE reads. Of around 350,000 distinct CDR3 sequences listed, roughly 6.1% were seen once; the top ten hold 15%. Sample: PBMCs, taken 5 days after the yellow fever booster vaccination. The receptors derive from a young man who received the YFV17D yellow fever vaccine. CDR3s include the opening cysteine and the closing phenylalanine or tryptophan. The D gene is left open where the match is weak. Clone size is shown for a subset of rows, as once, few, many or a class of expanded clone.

CDR3nt: TGCAGTGCTAGACCACTAGCTCTCCAAGAGACCCAGTACTTC
CDR3aa: CSARPLALQETQYF
d_gene: .
len: 14
abundance: .
v_gene: TRBV20-1
j_gene: TRBJ2-5

CDR3nt: TGTGCCAGCAGCTTGGGTTTTGGGGCCAACGTCCTGACTTTC
CDR3aa: CASSLGFGANVLTF
d_gene: .
len: 14
abundance: .
v_gene: TRBV5-5
j_gene: TRBJ2-6

CDR3nt: TGCAGTGCTAGGTGGGGCGGGCGGAACACTGAAGCTTTCTTT
CDR3aa: CSARWGGRNTEAFF
d_gene: .
len: 14
abundance: .
v_gene: TRBV20-1
j_gene: TRBJ1-1

CDR3nt: TGTGCCAGCAGTTTTGGAGGAAGCGGCTACACCTTC
CDR3aa: CASSFGGSGYTF
d_gene: .
len: 12
abundance: .
v_gene: TRBV12-3/TRBV12-4
j_gene: TRBJ1-2

CDR3nt: TGTGCTAGTGGAATAGGCGAGCAGTACTTC
CDR3aa: CASGIGEQYF
d_gene: .
len: 10
abundance: .
v_gene: TRBV12-5
j_gene: TRBJ2-7

CDR3nt: TGTGCCAGCAGCTTATTCACCGGGACTCGGGGGAGGGAGCAGTACTTC
CDR3aa: CASSLFTGTRGREQYF
d_gene: .
len: 16
abundance: few
v_gene: TRBV7-8
j_gene: TRBJ2-7

CDR3nt: TGTGCCAGCACCCAGGGGGGCGGCCAGAACACCGGGGAGCTGTTTTTT
CDR3aa: CASTQGGGQNTGELFF
d_gene: .
len: 16
abundance: .
v_gene: TRBV9
j_gene: TRBJ2-2

CDR3nt: TGTGCCACCAGCCCCGGCACGACCGCCTTCTACGAGCAGTACTTC
CDR3aa: CATSPGTTAFYEQYF
d_gene: .
len: 15
abundance: few
v_gene: TRBV15
j_gene: TRBJ2-7

CDR3nt: TGTGCCAGCAGCTCCAGGACTAGCGGAGACCAAGAGACCCAGTACTTC
CDR3aa: CASSSRTSGDQETQYF
d_gene: TRBD2
len: 16
abundance: many
v_gene: TRBV6-2/TRBV6-3
j_gene: TRBJ2-5

CDR3nt: TGTGCCAGCAGTTTAAGGCAGGGAGTTGAGCAGTTCTTC
CDR3aa: CASSLRQGVEQFF
d_gene: .
len: 13
abundance: many
v_gene: TRBV12-3/TRBV12-4
j_gene: TRBJ2-1

CDR3nt: TGTGCCAGCAAGGGAGGGACTAGCTCCTACAATGAGCAGTTCTTC
CDR3aa: CASKGGTSSYNEQFF
d_gene: TRBD2
len: 15
abundance: many
v_gene: TRBV2
j_gene: TRBJ2-1

CDR3nt: TGTGCCAGCAGCTTCGCGGGGGGCGAAAACACCGGGGAGCTGTTTTTT
CDR3aa: CASSFAGGENTGELFF
d_gene: TRBD2
len: 16
abundance: many
v_gene: TRBV5-6
j_gene: TRBJ2-2

CDR3nt: TGTGCCAGCAAGGCCCAGGGACTCTACAATGAGCAGTTCTTC
CDR3aa: CASKAQGLYNEQFF
d_gene: .
len: 14
abundance: many
v_gene: TRBV12-3/TRBV12-4
j_gene: TRBJ2-1

CDR3nt: TGTGCCAGCAGTGCGGGACAGGGCTATGGCTACACCTTC
CDR3aa: CASSAGQGYGYTF
d_gene: TRBD1
len: 13
abundance: few
v_gene: TRBV6-1
j_gene: TRBJ1-2

CDR3nt: TGTGCCACCAGTGATTATTCAGGTGGGGTGAATGAAGCTTTCTTT
CDR3aa: CATSDYSGGVNEAFF
d_gene: .
len: 15
abundance: .
v_gene: TRBV24-1
j_gene: TRBJ1-1

CDR3nt: TGTGCCAGCAGCGTAGTTTCAGGATCAGCTAACTATGGCTACACCTTC
CDR3aa: CASSVVSGSANYGYTF
d_gene: .
len: 16
abundance: few
v_gene: TRBV9
j_gene: TRBJ1-2

CDR3nt: TGTGCCAGCAGCTCGCAAACCGGGTCTCGATACAATGAGCAGTTCTTC
CDR3aa: CASSSQTGSRYNEQFF
d_gene: .
len: 16
abundance: .
v_gene: TRBV7-2
j_gene: TRBJ2-1

CDR3nt: TGTGCCAGCAGCACCAGGGAGTCTGGGACCCAGTACTTC
CDR3aa: CASSTRESGTQYF
d_gene: .
len: 13
abundance: .
v_gene: TRBV9
j_gene: TRBJ2-5

CDR3nt: TGCGCCAGCAGCATGGGACAGGCCTACGAGCAGTACTTC
CDR3aa: CASSMGQAYEQYF
d_gene: TRBD1
len: 13
abundance: many
v_gene: TRBV5-1
j_gene: TRBJ2-7

CDR3nt: TGCAGTGCTAGGCCCTTGGGACTAGCGGGAAGCAATGAGCAGTTCTTC
CDR3aa: CSARPLGLAGSNEQFF
d_gene: TRBD2
len: 16
abundance: few
v_gene: TRBV20-1
j_gene: TRBJ2-1

CDR3nt: TGTGCCAGCAGCTTGTCGGGAGGACTCAGCAATGAGCAGTTCTTC
CDR3aa: CASSLSGGLSNEQFF
d_gene: TRBD2
len: 15
abundance: .
v_gene: TRBV5-4
j_gene: TRBJ2-1

CDR3nt: TGCGCCAGCAGGGGAGCTAGCGGGAGTCTAATAGATACGCAGTATTTT
CDR3aa: CASRGASGSLIDTQYF
d_gene: TRBD2
len: 16
abundance: .
v_gene: TRBV10-2
j_gene: TRBJ2-3

CDR3nt: TGTGCTAGTGGCAGATCGGGTTTAAGTGGGGGAGAGACCCAGTACTTC
CDR3aa: CASGRSGLSGGETQYF
d_gene: .
len: 16
abundance: .
v_gene: TRBV12-5
j_gene: TRBJ2-5

CDR3nt: TGCGCCAGCAGCATCGGGACTAGCGGAATCACAGATACGCAGTATTTT
CDR3aa: CASSIGTSGITDTQYF
d_gene: TRBD2
len: 16
abundance: .
v_gene: TRBV5-1
j_gene: TRBJ2-3

CDR3nt: TGCAGCGTTGTTGGGACAGGGCTCCACGAGCAGTACTTC
CDR3aa: CSVVGTGLHEQYF
d_gene: TRBD1
len: 13
abundance: few
v_gene: TRBV29-1
j_gene: TRBJ2-7

CDR3nt: TGTGCCAGCAGTTACTCTGGTTCTGGGGGCAATGAGCAGTTCTTC
CDR3aa: CASSYSGSGGNEQFF
d_gene: .
len: 15
abundance: few
v_gene: TRBV6-5
j_gene: TRBJ2-1

CDR3nt: TGTGCCAGCAGGCCCGGGACTAGTGTCTACGAGCAGTACTTC
CDR3aa: CASRPGTSVYEQYF
d_gene: TRBD2
len: 14
abundance: many
v_gene: TRBV5-5
j_gene: TRBJ2-7

CDR3nt: TGTGCCAGCAGCCAACAGACTCGGGGGCACTACGAGCAGTACTTC
CDR3aa: CASSQQTRGHYEQYF
d_gene: .
len: 15
abundance: few
v_gene: TRBV3-1
j_gene: TRBJ2-7